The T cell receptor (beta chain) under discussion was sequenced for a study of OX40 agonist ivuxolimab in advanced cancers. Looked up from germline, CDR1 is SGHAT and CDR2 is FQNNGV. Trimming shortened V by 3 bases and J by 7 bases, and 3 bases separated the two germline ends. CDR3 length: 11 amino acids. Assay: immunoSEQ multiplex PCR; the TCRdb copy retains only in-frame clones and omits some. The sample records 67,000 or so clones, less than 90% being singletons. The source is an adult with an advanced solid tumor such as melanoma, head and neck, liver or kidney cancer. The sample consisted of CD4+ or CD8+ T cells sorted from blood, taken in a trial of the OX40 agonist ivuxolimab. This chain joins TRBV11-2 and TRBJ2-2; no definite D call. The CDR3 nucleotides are TGTGCCAGCAGCTTGGACGGGGAGCTGTTTTTT. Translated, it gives CASSLDGELFF. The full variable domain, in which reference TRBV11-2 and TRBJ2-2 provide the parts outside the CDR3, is EAGVAQSPRYKIIEKRQSVAFWCNPISGHATLYWYQQILGQGPKLLIQFQNNGVVDDSQLPKDRFSAERLKGVDSTLKIQPAKLEDSAVYLCASSLDGELFFGEGSRLTVL.